The 25 T cell receptor beta chains below come from one sample, sequenced in a study of identical twins. Each CDR3 protein is one row after TCRdb ran MiXCR on the 5' RACE reads. The data contain fewer than 550,000 distinct CDR3 sequences, roughly 15% of them singletons. These records were also assigned to another study, of yellow fever vaccine responses in identical twins.

Sequenced sample: CD4+ T cells sorted from blood. The receptors come from a young woman in good health.

This clonotype was found a few times. The chain is built from TRBV20-1 and TRBJ2-3; no reliable D call. Trimming left V 3 bases short and J 1 base short, with 8 bases between. The germline V gene has CDR1 DFQATT and CDR2 SNEGSKA (reference sequence). This CDR3 is built from 13 residues. The CDR3 sequence: CSASASGTDTQYF. CDR3 coding DNA: TGCAGTGCTAGCGCGAGTGGCACAGATACGCAGTATTTT.

The chain is built from TRBV6-2 or TRBV6-3 and TRBJ2-2; tentatively, D is TRBD1 or TRBD2 (5 bases each). Germline CDR1 reads MNHEY; CDR2 reads SVGEGT. CDR3 length equals 16 residues. V dropped 7 bases and J dropped 5 bases, with 20 bases sitting between them. This chain's CDR3 is CASIPEGSGHTGELFF. In DNA form, the CDR3 reads TGTGCCAGCATCCCCGAGGGATCAGGGCATACCGGGGAGCTGTTTTTT.

V gene TRBV4-2 combines with J gene TRBJ2-7; D may correspond to TRBD1 or TRBD2 (5 bases each). V lost 1 base and J 9 bases, leaving 25 bases between the germline ends. Per germline, CDR1 LGHNA and CDR2 YNFKEQ. The CDR3 is made up of 17 amino acids. Written as DNA, the CDR3 is TGTGCCAGCAGCCAAGGCCGGAGCGGTGGGGCTAACAGCGGGCAGTACTTC. This codes for CASSQGRSGGANSGQYF.

This chain links TRBV6-1 with TRBJ2-3; D is uncertain. The CDR3 has 16 residues. Germline CDR1 reads MNHNS; CDR2 reads SASEGT. The ends were cut back, 3 bases at V and 2 bases at J, with 15 bases in the middle. CDR3 region: CASSDIHSTITDTQYF. DNA for the CDR3: TGTGCCAGCAGTGATATCCACTCGACCATCACAGATACGCAGTATTTT.

In its sample, this clonotype was seen once. This chain connects TRBV6-5 to TRBJ2-1, with 13 bases lining up with TRBD2. The J segment lost 13 bases and the V segment lost 2 bases, leaving 8 bases of the junction unmatched. The CDR3 is made up of 15 amino acids. Per the germline V gene, CDR1 is MNHEY and CDR2 is SVGAGI. The CDR3 DNA follows: TGTGCCAGCAGTTACCGGGGACTAGCGGGGAACTTACAGTTCTTC. Its translation is CASSYRGLAGNLQFF.

This clonotype was counted between two and nine times. The chain uses TRBV7-8 and TRBJ2-2; D possibly uses TRBD1 or TRBD2 (5 bases each). Trimming shortened V by 4 bases and J by 3 bases, and 12 bases separated the two germline ends. Germline loops: CDR1 SGHVS, CDR2 FQNEAQ. The CDR3 extends over 15 amino acids. CDR3 bases: TGTGCCAGCAGCTGGACCGGGACCTACACCGGGGAGCTGTTTTTT. This sequence encodes CASSWTGTYTGELFF. Full variable domain (rest looked up from reference TRBV7-8 and TRBJ2-2): GAGVSQSPRYKVAKRGQDVALRCDPISGHVSLFWYQQALGQGPEFLTYFQNEAQLDKSGLPSDRFFAERPEGSVSTLKIQRTQQEDSAVYLCASSWTGTYTGELFFGEGSRLTVL.

This clonotype has a count of ten or more. The chain is built from TRBV12-3 or TRBV12-4 and TRBJ1-2; D possibly corresponds to TRBD1 (6 bases). This CDR3 region has 11 residues. V was trimmed by 5 bases and J by 8 bases, leaving 9 bases between them. The CDR3 nucleotides read TGTGCCAGCAGTGGGGGGCGAGGCTACACCTTC. Translated: CASSGGRGYTF.

This clonotype was observed a handful of times. As DNA, the CDR3 is TGTGCCAGCAGTCCCGCTAGGACTAGCACAGATACGCAGTATTTT. It translates to CASSPARTSTDTQYF. The rearrangement joins TRBV12-3 or TRBV12-4 to TRBJ2-3, with a tentative D call TRBD2 (5 bases). This CDR3 is 15 amino acids long. V shed 5 bases and J shed 0 bases, with 12 bases lying between them.

The chain uses TRBV5-1 and TRBJ2-5, with TRBD1 identical over 8 bases. This CDR3 contains 14 residues. CDR1 SGHRS and CDR2 YFSETQ come from the germline V gene. Trimming removed 4 bases from V and 4 bases from J; junction bases left unmatched: 6. Written as DNA, the CDR3 is TGCGCCAGCAGCCCCGACAGGGGTGGAGAGACCCAGTACTTC. Encoded protein: CASSPDRGGETQYF.

In its sample, this clonotype was seen a few times. This chain joins TRBV6-5 and TRBJ1-1; tentatively, D is TRBD1 (5 bases). The germline gives CDR1 MNHEY, CDR2 SVGAGI. This CDR3 has 13 residues. V was shortened by 2 bases and J by 6 bases, with 10 bases between the two germline ends. CDR3 sequence reads: CASSYNRGAEAFF. The CDR3 DNA follows: TGTGCCAGCAGTTACAACCGAGGGGCTGAAGCTTTCTTT.

This rearrangement joins TRBV4-1 to TRBJ2-5; tentative D call: TRBD1 (5 bases). The CDR3 consists of 17 residues. V dropped 2 bases and J dropped 5 bases, with 21 bases sitting between them. Germline-derived CDR1 and CDR2 are MGHRA and YSYEKL. The CDR3 loop reads CASSQWFGEGATETQYF. In DNA, the CDR3 is TGCGCCAGCAGCCAATGGTTTGGCGAAGGGGCTACTGAGACCCAGTACTTC.

The rearrangement links TRBV11-2 to TRBJ2-5; the D gene is possibly TRBD1 (6 bases). Germline V gives CDR1 SGHAT, CDR2 FQNNGV. With 1 base removed from V and 3 bases from J, the gap between germline ends came to 12 bases. The CDR3 covers 15 residues. The CDR3 bases are TGTGCCAGCAGCTTAGCCGGGACAATAAAAGAGACCCAGTACTTC. Encoded protein: CASSLAGTIKETQYF.

V gene TRBV25-1 combines with J gene TRBJ2-7, with 8 bases aligning to TRBD2. In germline, CDR1 is MGHDK, CDR2 SYGVNS. The CDR3 runs to 13 residues. The J segment lost 7 bases and the V segment lost 4 bases, leaving 6 bases of the junction unmatched. As DNA, the CDR3 is TGTGCCAGCAGTGGTAGCGGGATTCGGGAGCAGTACTTC. As protein: CASSGSGIREQYF.

This clonotype was found a few times. The chain combines TRBV3-1 with TRBJ2-7; D is ambiguous. The germline gives CDR1 LGHDT, CDR2 YNNKEL (reference sequence). V gave up 1 base and J gave up 4 bases, with 8 bases separating them. This CDR3 contains 13 residues. As DNA, the CDR3 is TGTGCCAGCAGCCAAGTGGGTGGTTACGAGCAGTACGTC. Protein product: CASSQVGGYEQYV.

A few counts support this clonotype. The chain joins TRBV9 to TRBJ2-1, with D tentatively TRBD2 (5 bases). The CDR3 loop spans 15 amino acids. Trimming pared 6 bases from V and 5 bases from J, leaving 18 bases between. From germline, CDR1 is SGDLS and CDR2 YYNGEE. CDR3 DNA: TGTGCCAGCACCAAGAGCTACGGGGTGGACAATGAGCAGTTCTTC. Protein: CASTKSYGVDNEQFF.

This clonotype showed up just a few times. The chain recombines TRBV19 with TRBJ2-7; no clear D. V dropped 1 base and J dropped 3 bases, with 13 bases sitting between them. This CDR3 is built from 15 residues. Looked up from germline, CDR1 is LNHDA and CDR2 is SQIVND (reference sequence). The CDR3 loop is CASSIVPGTGYEQYF. CDR3 DNA sequence: TGTGCCAGTAGTATAGTGCCAGGAACGGGCTACGAGCAGTACTTC.

The chain has TRBV12-3 or TRBV12-4 and TRBJ1-3, with D unclear. The CDR3 loop spans 15 amino acids. V was clipped by 6 bases and J by 0 bases, with 12 bases between them. The CDR3 loop is CASSSSGPSGNTIYF. DNA of the CDR3: TGTGCCAGCAGCTCATCTGGACCCTCTGGAAACACCATATATTTT.

This clonotype was counted a single time. The rearrangement uses TRBV18 and TRBJ2-3; D possibly matches TRBD1 or TRBD2 (5 bases each). The CDR3 consists of 15 residues. The germline V gene encodes CDR1 KGHSH and CDR2 LQKENI. The V and J ends lost 1 base and 7 bases respectively, with 15 bases between them. The CDR3 here is CASSPRTSGGNTQYF. CDR3 DNA: TGTGCCAGCTCACCACGGACAAGCGGTGGTAATACGCAGTATTTT.

The table lists this clonotype with a few counts. The chain links TRBV5-1 to TRBJ2-3, with TRBD2 matching over 9 bases. This CDR3 is 18 amino acids long. Germline assignment: CDR1 SGHRS and CDR2 YFSETQ. V shed 4 bases, J shed 2 bases, and the junction held 14 bases outside the gene matches. The CDR3, as DNA: TGCGCCAGCAGCCCCTCTTCGGGGGCGGGAGGGATCACAGATACGCAGTATTTT. As protein: CASSPSSGAGGITDTQYF.

This sequence joins TRBV5-1 and TRBJ1-2; D might be TRBD1 (6 bases). Deletions cut 1 base from V and 4 bases from J, with 11 bases between. The CDR3 is 14 residues long. Germline CDR1 reads SGHRS; CDR2 reads YFSETQ. The chain's CDR3 is CASSLRGASYGYTF. The CDR3 DNA reads as TGCGCCAGCAGCTTGAGGGGGGCGAGCTATGGCTACACCTTC.

This rearrangement joins TRBV28 to TRBJ2-2; 11 bases match TRBD2. The CDR3 loop spans 15 amino acids. V dropped 6 bases and J dropped 4; count of bases not matched to a gene: 4. Germline V gene sequence: CDR1 MDHEN, CDR2 SYDVKM. This CDR3 reads CASSPGLAGTGELFF. Written as DNA, the CDR3 is TGTGCCAGCAGCCCTGGACTAGCGGGCACCGGGGAGCTGTTTTTT.

The chain is built from TRBV7-2 and TRBJ2-6; 8 bases match TRBD1. The CDR3 sequence is 17 residues long. The J segment lost 0 bases and the V segment lost 5 bases, leaving 6 bases of the junction unmatched. The germline CDR1 and CDR2 sequences are SGHTA and FQGNSA. The CDR3 protein is CASSPSDRASGANVLTF. CDR3 coding DNA: TGTGCCAGCAGCCCTTCGGACAGGGCCTCTGGGGCCAACGTCCTGACTTTC. Together with reference TRBV7-2 and TRBJ2-6, the CDR3 gives the full variable domain: GAGVSQSPSNKVTEKGKDVELRCDPISGHTALYWYRQSLGQGLEFLIYFQGNSAPDKSGLPSDRFSAERTGGSVSTLTIQRTQQEDSAVYLCASSPSDRASGANVLTFGAGSRLTVL.

The V call is TRBV20-1, the J call TRBJ2-2; D unresolved. This CDR3 spans 14 amino acids. Germline CDR1 reads DFQATT; CDR2 reads SNEGSKA (reference sequence). The V and J ends lost 2 bases and 1 base respectively, with 8 bases between them. CDR3 amino acids: CSARSLENTGELFF. CDR3 DNA sequence: TGCAGTGCTAGAAGCCTAGAGAACACCGGGGAGCTGTTTTTT.

This clonotype was counted many times. At one end, the junction sequence differs from germline, possibly due to a read error. This rearrangement joins TRBV5-1 to TRBJ2-1, with 8 bases that match TRBD2. The germline V gene encodes CDR1 SGHRS and CDR2 YFSETQ. The CDR3 is 15 amino acids. The DNA of the CDR3 is TGTGCCAGCAGCCCTCTGGCGGGGGGCTACAATGAGCAGTTCTTC. Protein sequence: CASSPLAGGYNEQFF. Full variable domain (remainder filled in from reference TRBV5-1 and TRBJ2-1): KAGVTQTPRYLIKTRGQQVTLSCSPISGHRSVSWYQQTPGQGLQFLFEYFSETQRNKGNFPGRFSGRQFSNSRSEMNVSTLELGDSALYLCASSPLAGGYNEQFFGPGTRLTVL.

This clonotype has just a few counts. The rearrangement uses TRBV6-5 and TRBJ1-1; 8 bases fit TRBD1. CDR3 size: 14 residues. Germline trimming cut 2 bases from V and 4 bases from J; bases unmatched to any gene: 3. Germline-derived CDR1 and CDR2 are MNHEY and SVGAGI. The CDR3 loop is CASSYAGGITEAFF. Written as DNA, the CDR3 is TGTGCCAGCAGTTACGCAGGGGGCATCACTGAAGCTTTCTTT.